The 18 T cell receptor beta chains below all came from one sample that was sequenced in a study of blood T cell repertoires in COVID-19. The method was immunoSEQ multiplex PCR; TCRdb's version includes in-frame clones alone and lacks a portion of them. Here the sample spans about 420,000 clones, roughly 89% being singletons. The sequenced material came from peripheral blood. Receptor source: a man younger than 35 with COVID-19, enrolled during active disease.

The genes are TRBV3-1 (or the pseudogene TRBV3-2) and TRBJ2-3; TRBD2 matches 13 bases. Looked up from germline, CDR1 is LGHDT and CDR2 is YNNKEL (reference sequence). Trimming cost V 0 bases and J 2 bases; bases outside gene matches: 11. CDR3 length: 20 amino acids. The CDR3 coding sequence is TGTGCCAGCAGCCAAGATTTTAGGACTAGCGGGAGTTCGGACACAGATACGCAGTATTTT. This encodes CASSQDFRTSGSSDTDTQYF.

The J gene is TRBJ2-6, the V gene TRBV5-1; the D gene is possibly TRBD1 (6 bases). There are 15 residues in the CDR3. Per germline, CDR1 SGHRS and CDR2 YFSETQ. V lost 4 bases to trimming and J lost 1 base, with 9 bases between them. The CDR3 DNA reads as TGCGCCAGCAGCCCAACAGGGTCTGGGGCCAACGTCCTGACTTTC. Protein: CASSPTGSGANVLTF.

The count of this clone is one. The chain uses TRBV23-1 and TRBJ2-1; 12 bases map to TRBD2. TRBV23-1 is labeled an ORF, and its function is uncertain. CDR3 length equals 17 residues. Trimming took 2 bases from V and 4 from J; bases not matched to a gene: 6. The DNA of the CDR3 is TGCGCCAGCAGTCAACCAATGACTAGCGGGAGTTACAATGAGCAGTTCTTC. This codes for CASSQPMTSGSYNEQFF.

V is TRBV6-6 and J is TRBJ2-1, with 7 bases lining up with TRBD2. The length of the CDR3 is 16 residues. V lost 6 bases, J lost 2 bases, and 10 bases stayed unmatched. Germline CDR1 is MNHNY and CDR2 is SVGAGI (reference sequence). DNA for the CDR3: TGTGCCAGCAGCCTGTGGTCTAGCGGAACCTACAATGAGCAGTTCTTC. It is translated as CASSLWSSGTYNEQFF.

The V gene is TRBV27, the J gene TRBJ2-7; TRBD1 is a possible D gene (6 bases). V was trimmed by 6 bases and J by 3 bases, leaving 12 bases between them. Germline V gene lookup returns CDR1 MNHEY and CDR2 SMNVEV (reference sequence). There are 13 residues in the CDR3. This chain's CDR3 is CASSLQGLYEQYF. CDR3 bases: TGTGCCAGCAGCCTACAGGGTCTCTACGAGCAGTACTTC.

The V and J genes are TRBV5-1 and TRBJ2-1; 13 bases align to TRBD2. CDR1 and CDR2 (germline): SGHRS, YFSETQ. V gave up 3 bases and J gave up 10 bases; unmatched junction bases: 10. CDR3 length: 16 amino acids. CDR3 bases: TGCGCCAGCAGCTCCAAACTAGCGGGAGGGCCGGTGGAGCAGTTCTTC. The encoded protein is CASSSKLAGGPVEQFF.

V gene TRBV15 combines with J gene TRBJ2-3; TRBD2 agrees at 7 bases. The V and J ends lost 9 bases and 1 base, in that order; junction bases with no gene match: 10. Germline V gives CDR1 LNHNV, CDR2 YYDKDF (reference sequence). The CDR3 is made up of 15 amino acids. In nucleotides, the CDR3 is TGTGCCACTGCAGAAGGGCTAGCGGGCACAGATACGCAGTATTTT. Translation gives CATAEGLAGTDTQYF.

This clone was counted a few times. This sequence joins TRBV30 and TRBJ2-5; TRBD1 agrees at 7 bases. The J segment lost 1 base and the V segment lost 4 bases, leaving 3 bases of the junction unmatched. This CDR3 comprises 13 residues. Germline loops: CDR1 GTSNPN, CDR2 SVGIG (reference sequence). The CDR3 sequence is CAWTGQVQETQYF. CDR3 coding DNA: TGTGCCTGGACTGGACAGGTCCAAGAGACCCAGTACTTC.

This rearrangement joins TRBV18 to TRBJ1-2; 10 nucleotides match TRBD1. V lost 5 bases to trimming and J lost 7 bases; unmatched junction nucleotides: 13. CDR3 length: 16 residues. Germline V gene sequence: CDR1 KGHSH, CDR2 LQKENI. The CDR3 loop is CASSTLAGTGARGYTF. In nucleotides, the CDR3 is TGTGCCAGCTCAACTCTTGCCGGGACAGGGGCGCGTGGCTACACCTTC.

V and J are TRBV2 and TRBJ1-6; D is unclear. CDR1 SNHLY and CDR2 FYNNEI come from the germline V gene. V was clipped by 6 bases and J by 0 bases, with 6 bases between them. The CDR3 runs to 14 residues. The CDR3 DNA sequence: TGTGCCAGCAGCCTCCGCTCCTATAATTCACCCCTCCACTTT. It codes for CASSLRSYNSPLHF.

The chain uses TRBV6-5 and TRBJ1-2, with a tentative D call TRBD1 (6 bases). Deletions cut 0 bases from V and 4 bases from J, with 9 bases between. In germline, CDR1 is MNHEY, CDR2 SVGAGI. The CDR3 extends over 14 amino acids. The DNA for the CDR3 is TGTGCCAGCAGTTACTCTGGGGGCCCCTATGGCTACACCTTC. Its translation: CASSYSGGPYGYTF.

This sequence joins TRBV6-5 and TRBJ1-1; D possibly corresponds to TRBD1 (6 bases). Trimming shortened V by 6 bases and J by 3 bases, and 14 bases separated the two germline ends. This CDR3 has 14 residues. Looked up from germline, CDR1 is MNHEY and CDR2 is SVGAGI. The CDR3 region has the DNA TGTGCCAGCAGCCTAGGGGGTGGCGACACTGAAGCTTTCTTT. It codes for CASSLGGGDTEAFF.

This chain links TRBV7-2 with TRBJ2-7; D may be TRBD1 (5 bases). Trimming stripped 4 bases from V and 3 bases from J, with 16 bases between. Germline V gene sequence: CDR1 SGHTA, CDR2 FQGNSA. CDR3 length: 15 residues. The DNA for the CDR3 is TGTGCCAGCAGCTCAACGAGGATTAGGGGCTACGAGCAGTACTTC. It codes for CASSSTRIRGYEQYF. Variable domain in full (rest from reference TRBV7-2 and TRBJ2-7): GAGVSQSPSNKVTEKGKDVELRCDPISGHTALYWYRQSLGQGLEFLIYFQGNSAPDKSGLPSDRFSAERTGGSVSTLTIQRTQQEDSAVYLCASSSTRIRGYEQYFGPGTRLTVT.

This clone was picked up one time. The rearrangement uses TRBV15 and TRBJ2-4; a weak D match, TRBD2 (5 bases). The CDR3 runs to 13 residues. Deletions cut 0 bases from V and 15 bases from J, with 15 bases between. The germline gives CDR1 LNHNV, CDR2 YYDKDF (reference sequence). CDR3 in DNA: TGTGCCACCAGCAGAGATTTTTCCGGGGTCGGGTACTTC. It yields the protein CATSRDFSGVGYF.

This chain joins TRBV5-5 and TRBJ2-1; D perhaps matches TRBD2 (5 bases). CDR1 is SGHKS, CDR2 YYEKEE, per germline (reference sequence). CDR3 length: 14 amino acids. Trimming took off 3 bases at V and 9 bases at J, with 16 bases between the two ends. The CDR3 region has the DNA TGTGCCAGCAGCTCCGAGTGGGCTAGCTCTGAGCAGTTCTTC. This translates into CASSSEWASSEQFF. The variable domain in full, with the rest retrieved from reference TRBV5-5 and TRBJ2-1, is DAGVTQSPTHLIKTRGQQVTLRCSPISGHKSVSWYQQVLGQGPQFIFQYYEKEERGRGNFPDRFSARQFPNYSSELNVNALLLGDSALYLCASSSEWASSEQFFGPGTRLTVL.

The J gene is TRBJ2-5, the V gene TRBV5-1; no firm D call. The V gene lost 0 bases and the J gene lost 0 bases, with 6 bases spanning the gap. Germline V gene sequence: CDR1 SGHRS, CDR2 YFSETQ. The CDR3 consists of 14 residues. CDR3 in amino acids: CASSLAEYQETQYF. CDR3 nucleotides: TGCGCCAGCAGCTTGGCCGAGTACCAAGAGACCCAGTACTTC.

This chain connects TRBV7-2 to TRBJ2-5, with 9 nucleotides matching TRBD2. The V segment lost 6 bases and the J segment 0 bases; nucleotides outside the gene matches: 5. The CDR3 is 15 amino acids. The germline V gene has CDR1 SGHTA and CDR2 FQGNSA. DNA of the CDR3: TGTGCCAGCAGTTGGAGCGGGAGGTACCAAGAGACCCAGTACTTC. Its protein is CASSWSGRYQETQYF.

This clone was seen only a few times. The rearrangement uses TRBV24-1 and TRBJ1-5; 7 bases are a match to TRBD1. Germline lookup yields CDR1 KGHDR and CDR2 SFDVKD. Trimming at V came to 4 bases and at J to 5 bases, leaving 4 bases not matched to a gene. This CDR3 has 14 amino acids. The CDR3 bases are TGTGCCACCAGTGACCCGGGACAGCATCAGCCCCAGCATTTT. Translated, it gives CATSDPGQHQPQHF.